The 19 T cell receptor beta chains presented below share a single source sample, sequenced in a study of blood T cell repertoires in COVID-19. The repertoire was sequenced with immunoSEQ multiplex PCR; TCRdb's copy has only in-frame clones and lacks some. The data contain 150,000 to 200,000 clones, approximately 87% of them singletons. The sample comprised peripheral blood. These receptors came from a woman between 65 and 79 years old with COVID-19, enrolled during active disease.

The V call is TRBV5-6, the J call TRBJ2-7; 11 nucleotides line up with TRBD2. The CDR3 is made up of 14 amino acids. The J segment lost 2 bases and the V segment lost 2 bases, leaving 0 bases of the junction unmatched. In germline, CDR1 is SGHDT, CDR2 YYEEEE. In DNA form, the CDR3 reads TGTGCCAGCAGCTTACTAGCGGGAGCCTACGAGCAGTACTTC. Its protein product is CASSLLAGAYEQYF.

The chain is built from TRBV24-1 and TRBJ2-7; D possibly corresponds to TRBD1 (5 bases). In germline, CDR1 is KGHDR, CDR2 SFDVKD. There are 13 residues in the CDR3. The V gene lost 4 bases and the J gene lost 2 bases, with 8 bases spanning the gap. This CDR3 is CATSEAGTYEQYF. The CDR3 bases are TGTGCCACCAGTGAAGCAGGGACCTACGAGCAGTACTTC.

The CDR3 reads CASSHGLAGTYNEQFF. In nucleotides, the CDR3 is TGTGCCAGCAGCCACGGACTAGCGGGGACCTACAATGAGCAGTTCTTC. V usage is TRBV5-6 and J usage is TRBJ2-1; 12 nucleotides align to TRBD2. V dropped 4 bases and J dropped 2; count of bases not matched to a gene: 4. The CDR3 consists of 16 residues. CDR1 is SGHDT and CDR2 is YYEEEE in the germline V gene.

This chain uses TRBV6-2 or TRBV6-3 with TRBJ2-1, with 7 bases lining up with TRBD1. In germline, CDR1 is MNHEY, CDR2 SVGEGT. The CDR3 consists of 13 residues. V lost 6 bases, J lost 6 bases, and 5 bases stayed unmatched. The DNA for the CDR3 is TGTGCCAGCAGCCGAGGACAGGCCAATGAGCAGTTCTTC. Translating gives CASSRGQANEQFF.

This clone occurred a few times. The chain carries TRBV5-8 and TRBJ2-3; tentatively, D is TRBD1 (6 bases). Trimming removed 2 bases from V and 0 bases from J, with 16 bases in between. The CDR3 loop spans 17 amino acids. Germline V gene data show CDR1 as SGHTS and CDR2 as YDEGEE. CDR3 sequence (DNA): TGTGCCAGCAGCTTTGGCTTCAGGACAGAGAGCACAGATACGCAGTATTTT. This gives the protein CASSFGFRTESTDTQYF.

The rearrangement uses TRBV19 and TRBJ1-2; TRBD1 aligns across 9 bases. The CDR3 length is 14 residues. V dropped 6 bases and J dropped 2; count of bases not matched to a gene: 4. CDR1 LNHDA and CDR2 SQIVND come from the germline V gene (reference sequence). The CDR3 region is CASSSGQGNYGYTF. The CDR3 nucleotides are TGTGCCAGTAGCTCAGGACAGGGGAACTATGGCTACACCTTC.

The chain has TRBV7-3 and TRBJ2-5; 8 nucleotides line up with TRBD1. The J segment lost 1 base and the V segment lost 4 bases, leaving 2 bases of the junction unmatched. The CDR3 is made up of 14 amino acids. Germline V gene lookup returns CDR1 SGHTA and CDR2 FQGTGA. In DNA form, the CDR3 reads TGTGCCAGCAGCTACGGACAGGGCCAAGAGACCCAGTACTTC. This encodes CASSYGQGQETQYF.

This chain links TRBV27 with TRBJ2-3, with TRBD2 identical over 8 bases. The CDR3 covers 16 residues. Losses at the gene ends were 4 bases for V and 3 bases for J; bases not matched to a gene: 9. Germline V gene lookup returns CDR1 MNHEY and CDR2 SMNVEV (reference sequence). Here the CDR3 DNA reads TGTGCCAGCAGTTCCCAACTAGCGGCCACGACAGATACGCAGTATTTT. This codes for CASSSQLAATTDTQYF.

This chain uses TRBV27 with TRBJ1-2; 9 nucleotides match TRBD1. After removal of 6 bases from V and 4 bases from J, the junction contained 9 bases not matched to a gene. Germline-derived CDR1 and CDR2 are MNHEY and SMNVEV (reference sequence). The CDR3 is made up of 15 amino acids. CDR3 nucleotides: TGTGCCAGCAGCGAATATGACAGGGGGTCCTATGGCTACACCTTC. Translating gives CASSEYDRGSYGYTF.

The gene calls are TRBV6-2 or TRBV6-3 and TRBJ2-7; 7 nucleotides match TRBD1. With V trimmed by 6 bases and J by 5 bases, 10 bases remained unmatched. Germline lookup yields CDR1 MNHEY and CDR2 SVGEGT. This CDR3 region has 14 residues. The DNA of the CDR3 is TGTGCCAGCAGCCGGGGACAGCCTTTACACGAGCAGTACTTC. It encodes CASSRGQPLHEQYF.

This chain connects TRBV28 to TRBJ2-7; possible D gene TRBD1, 5 bases. The CDR3 runs to 14 residues. The V gene's germline CDR1 is MDHEN and CDR2 SYDVKM. V lost 1 base, J lost 2 bases, and 9 bases lay in between. CDR3 amino acids: CASSLLARAYEQYF. Written as DNA, the CDR3 is TGTGCCAGCAGTTTATTGGCCAGGGCCTACGAGCAGTACTTC.

This clone turned up a few times. In DNA, the CDR3 is TGTGCCAGCAGTGGATGGAGGACTGAAGCTTTCTTT. Its translation is CASSGWRTEAFF. V gene TRBV28 combines with J gene TRBJ1-1, with D unresolved. The CDR3 is made up of 12 amino acids. The germline CDR1 and CDR2 sequences are MDHEN and SYDVKM. The ends were cut back, 5 bases at V and 5 bases at J, with 9 bases in the middle.

The CDR3 nucleotides read TGTGCCAGCAGCTTAGATCCGATAGGGTTCGGGGGCTCCTATAATTCACCCCTCCACTTT. This codes for CASSLDPIGFGGSYNSPLHF. The genes are TRBV6-6 and TRBJ1-6; the D gene is possibly TRBD1 (5 bases). The V gene's germline CDR1 is MNHNY and CDR2 SVGAGI (reference sequence). V was trimmed by 6 bases and J by 0 bases, leaving 24 bases between them. CDR3 length equals 20 residues.

This clone was picked up one time. V gene TRBV30 combines with J gene TRBJ1-5, with 8 positions matching TRBD1. J gave up 4 bases and V 0 bases, and 5 bases lay outside the gene matches. This CDR3 has 15 amino acids. The germline V gene encodes CDR1 GTSNPN and CDR2 SVGIG (reference sequence). The CDR3 protein is CAWSVGDRSNQPQHF. CDR3 sequence (DNA): TGTGCCTGGAGTGTGGGGGACAGGTCAAATCAGCCCCAGCATTTT.

The J gene is TRBJ1-5, the V gene TRBV2; D gene uncertain. Trimming removed 4 bases from V and 11 bases from J, with 12 bases in between. Germline V gene sequence: CDR1 SNHLY, CDR2 FYNNEI. The CDR3 totals 12 residues. CDR3 sequence reads: CASSALQATQHF. The DNA for the CDR3 is TGTGCCAGCAGTGCCCTCCAAGCTACCCAGCATTTT.

This chain connects TRBV2 to TRBJ2-7; 9 bases agree with TRBD2. Germline V gives CDR1 SNHLY, CDR2 FYNNEI. J was trimmed by 0 bases and V by 5 bases; bases with no gene match: 8. This CDR3 has 16 amino acids. This chain's CDR3 is CASSPTSGYSSYEQYF. CDR3 coding DNA: TGTGCCAGCAGTCCGACTAGCGGTTATAGCTCCTACGAGCAGTACTTC.

The J gene is TRBJ1-2, the V gene TRBV18; 8 bases are a match to TRBD1. Germline lookup yields CDR1 KGHSH and CDR2 LQKENI. The CDR3 is 15 residues long. With 1 base clipped from V and 6 bases from J, the junction kept 7 bases outside the gene matches. CDR3 in DNA: TGTGCCAGCTCACCACTCGGACAGGGCGAAAATGGCTACACCTTC. Translating gives CASSPLGQGENGYTF. Complete variable domain (other parts from reference TRBV18 and TRBJ1-2): NAGVMQNPRHLVRRRGQEARLRCSPMKGHSHVYWYRQLPEEGLKFMVYLQKENIIDESGMPKERFSAEFPKEGPSILRIQQVVRGDSAAYFCASSPLGQGENGYTFGSGTRLTVV.

This clone was counted a few times. The chain employs TRBV6-5 and TRBJ2-7, with a possible D match to TRBD1 (5 bases). The CDR3 is 15 residues long. V was pared by 0 bases and J by 3 bases, with 12 bases between. Germline CDR1 and CDR2: MNHEY and SVGAGI. CDR3 protein: CASSYSQGVGYEQYF. CDR3 coding DNA: TGTGCCAGCAGTTACTCCCAGGGCGTAGGCTACGAGCAGTACTTC.

The rearrangement uses TRBV3-1 (or the pseudogene TRBV3-2) and TRBJ1-5; TRBD1 is a possible D gene (5 bases). The germline V gene has CDR1 LGHDT and CDR2 YNNKEL (reference sequence). The ends were cut back, 4 bases at V and 1 base at J, with 8 bases in the middle. The CDR3 length is 14 residues. CDR3 sequence reads: CASSPGLSNQPQHF. The DNA of the CDR3 is TGTGCCAGCAGCCCAGGGTTGAGCAATCAGCCCCAGCATTTT.